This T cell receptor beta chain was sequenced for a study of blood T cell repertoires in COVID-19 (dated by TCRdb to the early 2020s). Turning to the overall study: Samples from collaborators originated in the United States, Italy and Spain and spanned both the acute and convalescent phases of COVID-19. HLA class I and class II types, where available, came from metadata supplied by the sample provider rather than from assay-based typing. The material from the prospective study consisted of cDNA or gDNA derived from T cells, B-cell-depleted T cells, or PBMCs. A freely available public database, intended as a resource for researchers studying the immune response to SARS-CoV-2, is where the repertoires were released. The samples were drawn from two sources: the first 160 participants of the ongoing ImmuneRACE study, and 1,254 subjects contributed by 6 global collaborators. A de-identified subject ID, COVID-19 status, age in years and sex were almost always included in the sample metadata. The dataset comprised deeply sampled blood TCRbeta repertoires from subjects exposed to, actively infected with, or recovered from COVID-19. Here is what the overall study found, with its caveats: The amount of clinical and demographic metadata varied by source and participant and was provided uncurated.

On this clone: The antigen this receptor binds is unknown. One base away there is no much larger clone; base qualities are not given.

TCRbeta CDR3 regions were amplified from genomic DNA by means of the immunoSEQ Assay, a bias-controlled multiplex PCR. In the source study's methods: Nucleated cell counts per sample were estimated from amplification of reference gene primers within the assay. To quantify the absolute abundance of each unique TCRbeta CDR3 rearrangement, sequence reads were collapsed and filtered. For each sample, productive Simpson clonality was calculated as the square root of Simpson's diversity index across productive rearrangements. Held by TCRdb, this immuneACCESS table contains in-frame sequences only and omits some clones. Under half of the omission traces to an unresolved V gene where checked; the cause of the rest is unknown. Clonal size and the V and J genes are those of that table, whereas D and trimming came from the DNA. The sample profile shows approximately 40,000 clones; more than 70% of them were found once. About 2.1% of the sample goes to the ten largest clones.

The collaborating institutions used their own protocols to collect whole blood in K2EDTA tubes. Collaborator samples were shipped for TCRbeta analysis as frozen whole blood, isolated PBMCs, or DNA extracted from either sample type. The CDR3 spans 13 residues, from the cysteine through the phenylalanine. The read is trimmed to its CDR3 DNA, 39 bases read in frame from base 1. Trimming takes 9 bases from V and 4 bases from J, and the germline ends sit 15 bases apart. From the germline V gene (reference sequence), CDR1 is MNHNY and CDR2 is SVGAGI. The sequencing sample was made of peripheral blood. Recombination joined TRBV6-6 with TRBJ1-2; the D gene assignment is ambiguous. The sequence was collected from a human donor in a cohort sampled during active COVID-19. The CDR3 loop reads CARVEGSPYGYTF. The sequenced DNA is TGTGCCAGAGTGGAGGGATCCCCCTATGGCTACACCTTC.